The 14 T cell receptor beta chains given below trace back to one sample, sequenced in a study of post-analysis software for immune sequencing data. Findings and caveats of the study: Relative to controls, patients had five TRBV segments at higher frequency, with TRBV5-6, TRBV5-1 and TRBV20-1 among these.

Their antigen targets remain unknown. Unique molecular identifiers were carried by the TCR beta cDNA libraries. TCRdb processed the PCR reads anew with MiXCR; each CDR3 protein has one entry. This table holds hundreds of thousands of distinct CDR3 sequences, roughly 50% found once. The sample consisted of blood. The receptors originated from a girl aged 10-17 years with multiple sclerosis.

V gene TRBV2 combines with J gene TRBJ2-1; the match to TRBD1 covers 8 bases. This CDR3 comprises 15 residues. Trimming removed 3 bases from V and 7 bases from J; junction bases left unmatched: 8. CDR1 and CDR2 from the germline V gene are SNHLY and FYNNEI. CDR3 sequence (DNA): TGTGCCAGCAGTGAGCTGGACAGGGAAGGAAATGAGCAGTTCTTC. Protein: CASSELDREGNEQFF.

The chain combines TRBV27 with TRBJ2-4; no clear D. The CDR3 consists of 14 residues. Germline CDR1 is MNHEY and CDR2 is SMNVEV (reference sequence). V was pared by 5 bases and J by 1 base, with 9 bases between. The CDR3 DNA sequence: TGTGCCAGCAGTAGCCTCATGGCCAAAAACATTCAGTACTTC. Protein: CASSSLMAKNIQYF.

The CDR3: CAISESSSTDTQYF. The CDR3 nucleotides are TGTGCCATCAGTGAGTCTAGTAGCACAGATACGCAGTATTTT. The chain recombines TRBV10-3 with TRBJ2-3, with no clear D. The CDR3 is 14 residues long. The germline V and J ends were trimmed by 0 bases and 0 bases, with 4 bases remaining between them. CDR1 is ENHRY and CDR2 is SYGVKD in the germline V gene.

This clonotype has just a few counts. This sequence joins TRBV29-1 and TRBJ1-2; D call uncertain. Deletions cut 3 bases from V and 2 bases from J, with 16 bases between. CDR1 and CDR2 (germline): SQVTM, ANQGSEA. The CDR3 loop spans 15 amino acids. CDR3 sequence (DNA): TGCAGCGTTGACCCCCGAGAGGGTGCCAACTATGGCTACACCTTC. This sequence encodes CSVDPREGANYGYTF.

This sequence joins TRBV15 and TRBJ2-1; 8 nucleotides line up with TRBD2. The CDR3 runs 16 residues. Germline CDR1 LNHNV, CDR2 YYDKDF (reference sequence). Trimming at V came to 6 bases and at J to 5 bases, leaving 12 bases not matched to a gene. The CDR3 DNA is TGTGCCACCAGAGCCCCAGGAGCGGGAGTCAACAATGAGCAGTTCTTC. Protein: CATRAPGAGVNNEQFF.

This clonotype was picked up a small number of times. The chain employs TRBV7-6 and TRBJ2-3; 11 positions match TRBD2. With V trimmed by 1 base and J by 5 bases, 2 bases remained unmatched. The V gene's germline CDR1 is SGHVS and CDR2 FNYEAQ. The CDR3 runs to 15 residues. For the CDR3, the DNA is TGTGCCAGCAGCTTAGGACTAGCGGGGATAGATACGCAGTATTTT. Translated, it gives CASSLGLAGIDTQYF. Combining the CDR3 with reference TRBV7-6 and TRBJ2-3 gives the whole variable domain GAGVSQSPRYKVTKRGQDVALRCDPISGHVSLYWYRQALGQGPEFLTYFNYEAQQDKSGLPNDRFSAERPEGSISTLTIQRTEQRDSAMYRCASSLGLAGIDTQYFGPGTRLTVL.

V usage is TRBV12-3 or TRBV12-4 and J usage is TRBJ1-2; 7 nucleotides align to TRBD1. V lost 0 bases to trimming and J lost 4 bases; unmatched junction nucleotides: 11. This CDR3 region has 17 residues. CDR3 coding DNA: TGTGCCAGCAGTTTAGCGCGGGGGACAGAGAGAACCTATGGCTACACCTTC. Amino acid sequence: CASSLARGTERTYGYTF.

The genes are TRBV11-2 and TRBJ1-4; a weak D match, TRBD1 (5 bases). Trimming removed 5 bases from V and 8 bases from J, with 15 bases in between. Per the germline V gene, CDR1 is SGHAT and CDR2 is FQNNGV. There are 14 residues in the CDR3. CDR3 in DNA: TGTGCCAGCAGCCCGATTGGGGCGGTGGAAAAACTGTTTTTT. Protein sequence: CASSPIGAVEKLFF.

This clonotype was counted a few times. The chain recombines TRBV7-6 with TRBJ2-5, with 12 nucleotides matching TRBD2. V trimming: 4 bases; J trimming: 7 bases; junction bases outside the gene matches: 7. Germline V CDR1 and CDR2: SGHVS, FNYEAQ. This CDR3 is 15 amino acids long. In DNA form, the CDR3 reads TGTGCCAGCAGCTCGACGATACTAGCGGGGGGGACCCAGTACTTC. Protein sequence: CASSSTILAGGTQYF.

About this clonotype itself: Sequence at one end of the junction differs from germline and may be a read error. This chain uses TRBV12-3 or TRBV12-4 with TRBJ2-5; 10 bases align to TRBD1. The end of the DNA fits TRBJ2-7 better, so the J call may be wrong. This CDR3 is built from 15 residues. This CDR3 reads CSSSLGTGVFYEQYF. In DNA, the CDR3 is TGTTCCAGCAGTTTAGGGACAGGGGTGTTCTACGAGCAGTACTTC.

The chain carries TRBV6-1 and TRBJ2-7, with unresolved D. The CDR3 consists of 11 residues. Germline loops: CDR1 MNHNS, CDR2 SASEGT. The V end lost 8 bases, the J end lost 6 bases, and 11 bases lay between the germline ends. CDR3 residues: CASLGRSEQYF. The CDR3 DNA reads as TGTGCCAGCCTCGGGCGGAGCGAGCAGTACTTC.

The chain couples TRBV6-1 to TRBJ1-5; no clear D gene. Germline-derived CDR1 and CDR2 are MNHNS and SASEGT. Trimming cost V 7 bases and J 2 bases, with 12 bases left between them. The CDR3 extends over 14 amino acids. CDR3 sequence reads: CASKRAVGNQPQHF. The CDR3, as DNA: TGTGCCAGCAAACGAGCGGTGGGCAATCAGCCCCAGCATTTT.

The sample holds one count of this clonotype. The gene calls are TRBV6-5 and TRBJ2-7; 8 bases are a match to TRBD2. This CDR3 has 15 residues. Per germline, CDR1 MNHEY and CDR2 SVGAGI. Trimming took 5 bases from V and 4 from J; bases not matched to a gene: 10. CDR3 sequence: CASSRPGLGLYEQYF. CDR3 nucleotide sequence: TGTGCCAGCAGTCGGCCGGGACTAGGATTGTACGAGCAGTACTTC.

The J gene is TRBJ2-5, the V gene TRBV7-8, with a tentative D call TRBD1 (5 bases). This CDR3 is built from 14 residues. V dropped 5 bases and J dropped 2 bases, with 12 bases sitting between them. Per germline, CDR1 SGHVS and CDR2 FQNEAQ. The CDR3 sequence: CASSQKGRQETQYF. The CDR3 coding sequence is TGTGCCAGCAGCCAGAAGGGGCGACAAGAGACCCAGTACTTC. Combining the CDR3 with reference TRBV7-8 and TRBJ2-5 gives the whole variable domain GAGVSQSPRYKVAKRGQDVALRCDPISGHVSLFWYQQALGQGPEFLTYFQNEAQLDKSGLPSDRFFAERPEGSVSTLKIQRTQQEDSAVYLCASSQKGRQETQYFGPGTRLLVL.